The rows below give T cell receptor beta chains drawn from one sample of a study of T cells in Graves' hyperthyroidism and ophthalmopathy. One entry per CDR3 protein, called by TCRdb with MiXCR from the multiplex PCR reads. Of more than 350,000 distinct CDR3 sequences listed, 17% are singletons. Sequencing used blood. The receptors shown here come from a woman in her thirties with Graves' hyperthyroidism that later progressed to Graves' ophthalmopathy. Each CDR3 is given with its conserved first and last residue. The order of the fields is D gene, J gene, clone size, V gene, CDR3 DNA, CDR3 protein. A D gene is named only where the DNA matches it firmly. Expanded clones are given a class, and other clones once, few, many or no size at all.

D: TRBD2; J: TRBJ2-1; size: many; V: TRBV7-9; DNA: TGTGCCAGCAGCTTAGCGCCTAGCGGGAATGAGCAGTTCTTC; CDR3: CASSLAPSGNEQFF
D: TRBD1; J: TRBJ2-4; size: few; V: TRBV5-1; DNA: TGCGCCAGCAGCTTGGGGTGGACAGGGGCCACAATACTAGCCAAAAACATTCAGTACTTC; CDR3: CASSLGWTGATILAKNIQYF
D: -; J: TRBJ2-2; size: many; V: TRBV11-2; DNA: TGTGCCAGCAGCTATGATGGGGGGGCCACCGGGGAGCTGTTTTTT; CDR3: CASSYDGGATGELFF
D: -; J: TRBJ1-2; size: many; V: TRBV9; DNA: TGTGCCAGCAGCCCGCACCCGGACAGCGATGGCTACACCTTC; CDR3: CASSPHPDSDGYTF
D: -; J: TRBJ2-5; size: -; V: TRBV20-1; DNA: TGCAGCGGCGGACAGATCCAAGAGACCCAGTACTTC; CDR3: CSGGQIQETQYF
D: -; J: TRBJ1-4; size: -; V: TRBV4-1; DNA: TGCGCCAGCAGCCCTGGATCGGGGCGGTTAGGTGAAAAACTGTTTTTT; CDR3: CASSPGSGRLGEKLFF
D: -; J: TRBJ1-2; size: few; V: TRBV7-9; DNA: TGTGCCAGCAGCTTACCCTTTCACGGGGGTACCAATGGCTACACCTTC; CDR3: CASSLPFHGGTNGYTF
D: TRBD1; J: TRBJ2-1; size: -; V: TRBV29-1; DNA: TGCAGCGTTGTATCCAAGGGAACAGGGGATCCTTTTGAGCAGTTCTTC; CDR3: CSVVSKGTGDPFEQFF
D: -; J: TRBJ1-3; size: -; V: TRBV29-1; DNA: TGCAGCGTACGGGGGGCTGGGGGAAACACCATATATTTT; CDR3: CSVRGAGGNTIYF
D: -; J: TRBJ1-2; size: -; V: TRBV16; DNA: TGTGCCAGCAGCCAAGTACCCGGCTACACCTTC; CDR3: CASSQVPGYTF
D: TRBD2; J: TRBJ2-1; size: -; V: TRBV5-4; DNA: TGTGCCAGCAGCTTGGTGGTTGGACTAGCATCCAATGAGCAGTTCTTC; CDR3: CASSLVVGLASNEQFF
D: -; J: TRBJ2-3; size: -; V: TRBV29-1; DNA: TGCAGCGTTGCAGGGTTCACAGATACGCAGTATTTT; CDR3: CSVAGFTDTQYF
D: TRBD1; J: TRBJ1-1; size: many; V: TRBV7-9; DNA: TGTGCCAGCTATGAACAGGGGAATCTCGAAGCTTTCTTT; CDR3: CASYEQGNLEAFF
D: -; J: TRBJ1-2; size: many; V: TRBV10-3; DNA: TGTGCCATCAGGGAAGACTCTAACTATGGCTACACCTTC; CDR3: CAIREDSNYGYTF
D: -; J: TRBJ2-1; size: -; V: TRBV6-1; DNA: TGTGCCAGCAGGGCCGGGACTCTGGGATTCAATGAGCAGTTCTTC; CDR3: CASRAGTLGFNEQFF
D: TRBD2; J: TRBJ2-1; size: -; V: TRBV27; DNA: TGTGCCAGCAGTTTAGGACTAGCGGGAGGGCCACATGAGCAGTTCTTC; CDR3: CASSLGLAGGPHEQFF
D: -; J: TRBJ1-2; size: -; V: TRBV3-1; DNA: TGTGCCAGCAGCCAAGTAAACCGGGGCTACACCTTC; CDR3: CASSQVNRGYTF
D: -; J: TRBJ2-3; size: many; V: TRBV5-5; DNA: TGTGCCAGCAGCTTGAAGTGGATGGCCGAGCTAGATACGCAGTATTTT; CDR3: CASSLKWMAELDTQYF
D: -; J: TRBJ1-1; size: many; V: TRBV19; DNA: TGTGCCAGTAGTATCGACAGCGGACATGAAGCTTTCTTT; CDR3: CASSIDSGHEAFF
D: -; J: TRBJ1-2; size: few; V: TRBV27; DNA: TGTGCCAGCGCCGGCTTTGGGGGCACCAGCTATGGCTACACCTTC; CDR3: CASAGFGGTSYGYTF
D: -; J: TRBJ2-7; size: few; V: TRBV11-2; DNA: TGTGCCAGCAGCTGGACAGCCACCTACGAGCAGTACTTC; CDR3: CASSWTATYEQYF
D: -; J: TRBJ2-3; size: many; V: TRBV14; DNA: TGTGCCAGCAGCGCCCGGATTTCTAGCACAGATACGCAGTATTTT; CDR3: CASSARISSTDTQYF
D: TRBD2; J: TRBJ2-2; size: -; V: TRBV7-2; DNA: TGTGCCAGCAGCCCGGAGACTAGCGGGAGGACCGGGGAGCTGTTTTTT; CDR3: CASSPETSGRTGELFF
D: -; J: TRBJ1-2; size: many; V: TRBV28; DNA: TGTGCCATTCGGAGGGGCTCGGGTGGCTACACCTTC; CDR3: CAIRRGSGGYTF
D: TRBD1; J: TRBJ1-4; size: few; V: TRBV18; DNA: TGTGCCAGCTCCCTATCCGGGACAGCTAATGAAAAACTGTTTTTT; CDR3: CASSLSGTANEKLFF
D: TRBD1; J: TRBJ2-7; size: many; V: TRBV29-1; DNA: TGCAGCGTGTCTGCAGAGGGGGCGAGCGAGCAGTACTTC; CDR3: CSVSAEGASEQYF
D: TRBD2; J: TRBJ2-2; size: many; V: TRBV12-3/TRBV12-4; DNA: TGTGCCAGCAATAATCGTGGGGGACTAGCGACGAACACCGGGGAGCTGTTTTTT; CDR3: CASNNRGGLATNTGELFF
D: TRBD1; J: TRBJ2-1; size: many; V: TRBV12-3/TRBV12-4; DNA: TGTGCCAGCAGTTTCGCAGGGGGCTTGAGGAATGAGCAGTTCTTC; CDR3: CASSFAGGLRNEQFF
D: -; J: TRBJ2-1; size: few; V: TRBV20-1; DNA: TGCAGTGCTAGTAGTCGGGTGCTTGGGGATGAGCAGTTCTTC; CDR3: CSASSRVLGDEQFF